This T cell receptor (beta chain) is drawn from a study of T cell repertoires in cytomegalovirus infection. Study summary: From public TCR beta signatures came an indication of both CMV infection and matching HLA type.

The table lists this clonotype with a few counts. Its target is unknown. The germline gives CDR1 SGHKS, CDR2 YYEKEE (reference sequence). The CDR3 contains 13 residues. Trimming pared 2 bases from V and 5 bases from J, leaving 10 bases between. One entry per CDR3 protein, called by TCRdb with MiXCR from the reads. This sample carries some 940,000 distinct CDR3 sequences, around 30% of them seen once, and the ten largest clones take over 12%. Sample: cultured CD8+ T cells from PBMCs, taken from culture after CMV antigen stimulation. This TCR was sampled from a human donor in good health (CMV status not recorded). Some clones in this sample may be carry-over from other donors' samples. The chain combines TRBV5-5 with TRBJ1-1; TRBD1 might be the D (6 bases). The DNA of the CDR3 is TGTGCCAGCAGCTTCAAGGGGGTAACTGAAGCTTTCTTT. Its translation: CASSFKGVTEAFF.